This T cell receptor beta chain comes out of a study of response to subunit inactivated influenza vaccine. One entry per CDR3 protein, called by TCRdb with MiXCR from the RT-PCR reads. The sample consists of almost 600,000 distinct CDR3 sequences, 13% to 15% of them appearing once. This CDR3 has 15 residues. CDR1 and CDR2 from the germline V gene are LGHNA and YSLEER. V lost 4 bases, J lost 5 bases, and 3 bases stayed unmatched. This clonotype occurred many times. The rearrangement uses TRBV4-3 and TRBJ2-1; TRBD2 matches 12 bases. This sample comprised PBMCs from blood, obtained 11 to 12 days after vaccination. This receptor was obtained from a man aged 45-65 years who received an inactivated influenza vaccine. The CDR3 loop reads CASSPSGREDNEQFF. CDR3 coding DNA: TGCGCCAGCAGCCCTAGCGGGAGGGAGGACAATGAGCAGTTCTTC.